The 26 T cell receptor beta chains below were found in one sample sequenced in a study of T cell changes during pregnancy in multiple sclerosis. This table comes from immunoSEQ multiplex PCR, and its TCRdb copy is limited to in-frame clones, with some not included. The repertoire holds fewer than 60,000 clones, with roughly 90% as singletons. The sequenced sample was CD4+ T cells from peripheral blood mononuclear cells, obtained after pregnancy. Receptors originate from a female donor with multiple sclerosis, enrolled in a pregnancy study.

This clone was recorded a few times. The CDR3 sequence: CASSGTGRNTGELFF. In DNA, the CDR3 is TGTGCCAGCAGTGGGACAGGGAGGAACACCGGGGAGCTGTTTTTT. This chain links TRBV2 with TRBJ2-2; the match to TRBD1 covers 8 bases. With V trimmed by 4 bases and J by 1 base, 2 bases remained unmatched. The germline V gene encodes CDR1 SNHLY and CDR2 FYNNEI. This CDR3 is built from 15 residues.

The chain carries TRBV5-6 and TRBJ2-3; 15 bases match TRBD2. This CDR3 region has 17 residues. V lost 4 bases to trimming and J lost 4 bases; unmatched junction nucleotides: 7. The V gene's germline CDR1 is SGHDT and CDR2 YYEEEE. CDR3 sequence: CASSRRTSGGAADTQYF. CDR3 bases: TGTGCCAGCAGCCGACGGACTAGCGGGGGGGCAGCAGATACGCAGTATTTT.

Written as DNA, the CDR3 is TGTGCCAGCAGCTCTACTGACAAGATGCTCTATGGCTACACCTTC. This codes for CASSSTDKMLYGYTF. This chain links TRBV5-6 with TRBJ1-2, with D hard to call. The V gene lost 3 bases and the J gene lost 4 bases, with 16 bases spanning the gap. Germline V gene data show CDR1 as SGHDT and CDR2 as YYEEEE. The CDR3 runs 15 residues.

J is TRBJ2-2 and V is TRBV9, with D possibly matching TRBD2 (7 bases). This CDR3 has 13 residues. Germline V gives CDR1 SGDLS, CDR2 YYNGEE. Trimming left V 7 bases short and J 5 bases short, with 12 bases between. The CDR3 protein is CASGGGRTGELFF. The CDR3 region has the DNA TGTGCCAGCGGCGGGGGCCGGACCGGGGAGCTGTTTTTT.

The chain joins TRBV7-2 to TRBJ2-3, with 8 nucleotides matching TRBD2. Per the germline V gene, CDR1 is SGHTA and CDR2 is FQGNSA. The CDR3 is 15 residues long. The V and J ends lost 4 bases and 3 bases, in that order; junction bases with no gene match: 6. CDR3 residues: CASSSYGGATDTQYF. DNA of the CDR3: TGTGCCAGCAGCTCCTACGGGGGGGCGACAGATACGCAGTATTTT.

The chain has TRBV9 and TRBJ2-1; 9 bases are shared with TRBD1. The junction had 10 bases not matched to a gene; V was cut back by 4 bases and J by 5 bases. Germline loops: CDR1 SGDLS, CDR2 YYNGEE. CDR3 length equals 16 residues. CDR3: CASSSSNRGRHNEQFF. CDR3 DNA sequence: TGTGCCAGCAGCTCCTCTAACAGGGGGCGCCACAATGAGCAGTTCTTC.

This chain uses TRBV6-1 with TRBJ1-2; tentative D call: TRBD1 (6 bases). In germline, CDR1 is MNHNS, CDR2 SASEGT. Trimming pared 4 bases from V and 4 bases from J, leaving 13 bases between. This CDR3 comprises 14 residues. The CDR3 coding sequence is TGTGCCAGCAGTGCGGGAGGACAGATCTATGGCTACACCTTC. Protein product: CASSAGGQIYGYTF.

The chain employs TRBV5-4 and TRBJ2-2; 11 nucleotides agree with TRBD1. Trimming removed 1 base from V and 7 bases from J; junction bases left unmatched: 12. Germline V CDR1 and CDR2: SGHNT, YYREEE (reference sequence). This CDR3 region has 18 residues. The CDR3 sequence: CASSLPRAGTGGIGELFF. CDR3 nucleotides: TGTGCCAGCAGCTTGCCACGAGCCGGGACAGGGGGAATCGGGGAGCTGTTTTTT. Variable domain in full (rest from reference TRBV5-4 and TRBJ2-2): ETGVTQSPTHLIKTRGQQVTLRCSSQSGHNTVSWYQQALGQGPQFIFQYYREEENGRGNFPPRFSGLQFPNYSSELNVNALELDDSALYLCASSLPRAGTGGIGELFFGEGSRLTVL.

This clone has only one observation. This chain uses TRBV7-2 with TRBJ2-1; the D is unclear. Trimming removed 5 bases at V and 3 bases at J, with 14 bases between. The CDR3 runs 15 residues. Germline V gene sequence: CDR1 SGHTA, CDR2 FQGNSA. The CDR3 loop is CASSPLYGHYNEQFF. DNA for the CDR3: TGTGCCAGCAGCCCTCTCTATGGGCACTACAATGAGCAGTTCTTC.

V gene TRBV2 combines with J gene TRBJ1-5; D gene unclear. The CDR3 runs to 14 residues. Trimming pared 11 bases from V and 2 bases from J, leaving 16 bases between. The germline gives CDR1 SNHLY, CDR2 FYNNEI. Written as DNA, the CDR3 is TGTGCCGTACGCTACGGAGGAGGCAATCAGCCCCAGCATTTT. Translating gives CAVRYGGGNQPQHF.

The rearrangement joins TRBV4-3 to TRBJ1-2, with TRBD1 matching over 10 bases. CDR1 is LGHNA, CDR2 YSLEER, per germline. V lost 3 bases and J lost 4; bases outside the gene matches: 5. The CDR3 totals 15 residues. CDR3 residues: CASSHRTGGLYGYTF. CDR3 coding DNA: TGCGCCAGCAGCCATAGGACAGGGGGACTCTATGGCTACACCTTC.

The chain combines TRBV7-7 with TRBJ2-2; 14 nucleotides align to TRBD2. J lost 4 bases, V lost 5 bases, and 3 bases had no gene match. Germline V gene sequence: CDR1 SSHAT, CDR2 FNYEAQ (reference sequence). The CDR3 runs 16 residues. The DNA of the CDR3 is TGTGCCAGCAGCCGGGGACTAGCGGGGGTCACCGGGGAGCTGTTTTTT. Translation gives CASSRGLAGVTGELFF.

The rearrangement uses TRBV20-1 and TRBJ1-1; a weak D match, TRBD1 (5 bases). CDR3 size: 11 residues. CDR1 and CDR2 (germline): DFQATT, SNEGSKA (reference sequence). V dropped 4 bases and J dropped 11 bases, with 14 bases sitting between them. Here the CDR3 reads CSAIGAGPAFF. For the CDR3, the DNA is TGCAGTGCTATCGGGGCGGGGCCCGCTTTCTTT.

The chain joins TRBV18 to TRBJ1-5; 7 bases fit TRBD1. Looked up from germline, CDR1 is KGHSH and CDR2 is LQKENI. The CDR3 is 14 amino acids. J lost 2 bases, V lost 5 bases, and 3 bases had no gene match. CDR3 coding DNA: TGTGCCAGCTCATTTACAGGGGGCAATCAGCCCCAGCATTTT. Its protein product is CASSFTGGNQPQHF.

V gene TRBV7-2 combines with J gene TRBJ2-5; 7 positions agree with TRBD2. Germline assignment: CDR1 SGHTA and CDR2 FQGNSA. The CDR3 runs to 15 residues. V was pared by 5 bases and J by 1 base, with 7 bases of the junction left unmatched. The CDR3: CASSRSRGSQETQYF. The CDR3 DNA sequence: TGTGCCAGCAGCCGATCGCGGGGGAGCCAAGAGACCCAGTACTTC.

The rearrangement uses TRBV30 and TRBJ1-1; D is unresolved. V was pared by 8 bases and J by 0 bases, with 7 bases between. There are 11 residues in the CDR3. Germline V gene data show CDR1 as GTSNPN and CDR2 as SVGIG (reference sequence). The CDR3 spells CAGSVNTEAFF. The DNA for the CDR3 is TGTGCCGGCTCAGTGAACACTGAAGCTTTCTTT. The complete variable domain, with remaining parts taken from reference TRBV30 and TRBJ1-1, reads SQTIHQWPATLVQPVGSPLSLECTVEGTSNPNLYWYRQAAGRGLQLLFYSVGIGQISSEVPQNLSASRPQDRQFILSSKKLLLSDSGFYLCAGSVNTEAFFGQGTRLTVV.

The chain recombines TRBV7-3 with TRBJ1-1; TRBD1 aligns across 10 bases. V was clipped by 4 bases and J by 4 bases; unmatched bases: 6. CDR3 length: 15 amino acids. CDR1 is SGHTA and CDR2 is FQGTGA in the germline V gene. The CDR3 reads CASSSDRGGSTEAFF. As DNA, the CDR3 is TGTGCCAGCAGCTCGGACAGGGGGGGGAGCACTGAAGCTTTCTTT.

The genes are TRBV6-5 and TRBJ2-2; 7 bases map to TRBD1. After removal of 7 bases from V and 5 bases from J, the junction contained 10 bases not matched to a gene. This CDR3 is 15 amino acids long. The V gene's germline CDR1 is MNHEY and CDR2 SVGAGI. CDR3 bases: TGTGCCAGCACCTTTGACAGGGCACGGACCGGGGAGCTGTTTTTT. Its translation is CASTFDRARTGELFF.

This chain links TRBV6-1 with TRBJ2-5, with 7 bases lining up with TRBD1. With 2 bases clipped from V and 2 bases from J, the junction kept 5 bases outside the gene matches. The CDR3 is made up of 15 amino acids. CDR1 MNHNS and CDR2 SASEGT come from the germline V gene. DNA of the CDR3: TGTGCCAGCAGTGAAATGGGGACAGTGCAAGAGACCCAGTACTTC. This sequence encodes CASSEMGTVQETQYF.

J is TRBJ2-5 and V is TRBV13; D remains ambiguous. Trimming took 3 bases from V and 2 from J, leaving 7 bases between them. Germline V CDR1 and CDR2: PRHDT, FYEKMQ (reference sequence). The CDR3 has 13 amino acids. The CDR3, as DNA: TGTGCCAGCAGCTTGGTGAGACAAGAGACCCAGTACTTC. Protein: CASSLVRQETQYF.

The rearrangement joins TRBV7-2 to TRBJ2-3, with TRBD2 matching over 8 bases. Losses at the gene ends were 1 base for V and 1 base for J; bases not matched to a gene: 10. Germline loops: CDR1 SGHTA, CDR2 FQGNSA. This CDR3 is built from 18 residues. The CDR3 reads CASSLVGTPGGRTDTQYF. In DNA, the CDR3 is TGTGCCAGCAGCTTAGTTGGGACCCCGGGGGGGCGCACAGATACGCAGTATTTT.

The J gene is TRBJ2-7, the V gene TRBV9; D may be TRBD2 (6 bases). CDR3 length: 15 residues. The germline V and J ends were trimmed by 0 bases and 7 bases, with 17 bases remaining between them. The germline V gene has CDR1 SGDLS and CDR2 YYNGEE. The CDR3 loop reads CASSVVPGDVTEQYF. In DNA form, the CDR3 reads TGTGCCAGCAGCGTAGTCCCGGGGGATGTAACTGAGCAGTACTTC.

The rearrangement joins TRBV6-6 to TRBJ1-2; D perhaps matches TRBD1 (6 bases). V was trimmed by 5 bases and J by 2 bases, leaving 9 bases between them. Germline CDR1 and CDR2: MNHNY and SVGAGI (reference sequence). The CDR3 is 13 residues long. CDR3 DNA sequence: TGTGCCAGCAGTCCCGGGACAAACTATGGCTACACCTTC. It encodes CASSPGTNYGYTF.

CDR3 in DNA: TGTGCCAGCAGGATGGGACAGCCCATAGAAGCTTTCTTT. Residues: CASRMGQPIEAFF. The chain carries TRBV5-8 and TRBJ1-1; 7 bases match TRBD1. Germline assignment: CDR1 SGHTS and CDR2 YDEGEE. The CDR3 sequence is 13 residues long. The junction had 9 bases not matched to a gene; V was cut back by 5 bases and J by 8 bases. The variable domain in full, completed from reference TRBV5-8 and TRBJ1-1, reads EAGVTQSPTHLIKTRGQQATLRCSPISGHTSVYWYQQALGLGLQFLLWYDEGEERNRGNFPPRFSGRQFPNYSSELNVNALELEDSALYLCASRMGQPIEAFFGQGTRLTVV.

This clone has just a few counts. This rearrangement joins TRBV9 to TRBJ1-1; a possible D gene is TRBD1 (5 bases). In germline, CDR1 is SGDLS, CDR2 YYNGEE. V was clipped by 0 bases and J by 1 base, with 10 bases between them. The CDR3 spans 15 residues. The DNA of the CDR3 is TGTGCCAGCAGCGTAGCTCCGACAGAGAACACTGAAGCTTTCTTT. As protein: CASSVAPTENTEAFF.

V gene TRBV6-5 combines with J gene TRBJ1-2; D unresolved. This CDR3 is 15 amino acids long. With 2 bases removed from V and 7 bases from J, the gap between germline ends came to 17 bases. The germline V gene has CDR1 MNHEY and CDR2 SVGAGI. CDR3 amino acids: CASSYGSGNRVGYTF. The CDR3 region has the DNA TGTGCCAGCAGTTACGGGTCCGGGAACCGGGTTGGCTACACCTTC.